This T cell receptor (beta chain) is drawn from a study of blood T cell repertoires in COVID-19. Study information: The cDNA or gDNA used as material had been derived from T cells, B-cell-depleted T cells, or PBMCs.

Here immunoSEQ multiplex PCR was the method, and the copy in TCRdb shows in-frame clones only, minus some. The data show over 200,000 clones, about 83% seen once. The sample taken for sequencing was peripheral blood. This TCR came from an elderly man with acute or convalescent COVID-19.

The CDR3 reads CASRQGAGNTIYF. CDR3 sequence (DNA): TGTGCCAGCCGCCAGGGGGCTGGAAACACCATATATTTT. The chain carries TRBV7-2 and TRBJ1-3; 7 nucleotides match TRBD1. Germline V gene lookup returns CDR1 SGHTA and CDR2 FQGNSA. V lost 8 bases, J lost 2 bases, and 3 bases stayed unmatched. The CDR3 is made up of 13 amino acids.